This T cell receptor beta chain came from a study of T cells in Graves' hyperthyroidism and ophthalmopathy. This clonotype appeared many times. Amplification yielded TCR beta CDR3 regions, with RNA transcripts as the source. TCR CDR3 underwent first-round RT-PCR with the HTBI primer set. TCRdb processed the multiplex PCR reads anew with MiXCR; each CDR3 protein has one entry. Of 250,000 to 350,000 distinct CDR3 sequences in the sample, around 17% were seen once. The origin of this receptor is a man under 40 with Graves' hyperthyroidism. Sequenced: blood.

CDR3 amino acids: CASSKHQSGPQPQHF. The DNA of the CDR3 is TGTGCCAGCAGCAAACACCAGTCAGGGCCTCAGCCCCAGCATTTT. The V call is TRBV12-3 or TRBV12-4, the J call TRBJ1-5; possibly TRBD1 for D (5 bases). The V gene lost 6 bases and the J gene lost 6 bases, with 18 bases spanning the gap. This CDR3 contains 15 residues.